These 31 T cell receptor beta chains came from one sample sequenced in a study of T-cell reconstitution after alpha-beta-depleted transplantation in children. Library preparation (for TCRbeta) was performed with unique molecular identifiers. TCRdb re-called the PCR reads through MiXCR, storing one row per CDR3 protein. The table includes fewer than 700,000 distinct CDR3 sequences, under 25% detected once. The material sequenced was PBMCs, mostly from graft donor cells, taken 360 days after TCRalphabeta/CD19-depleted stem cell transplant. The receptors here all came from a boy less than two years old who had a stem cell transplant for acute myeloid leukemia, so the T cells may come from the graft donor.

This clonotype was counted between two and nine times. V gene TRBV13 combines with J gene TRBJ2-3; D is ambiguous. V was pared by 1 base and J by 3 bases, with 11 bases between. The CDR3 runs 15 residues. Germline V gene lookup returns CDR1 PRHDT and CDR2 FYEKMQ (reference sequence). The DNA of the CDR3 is TGTGCCAGCAGCTTAGATCCGGGTCTGACAGATACGCAGTATTTT. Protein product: CASSLDPGLTDTQYF.

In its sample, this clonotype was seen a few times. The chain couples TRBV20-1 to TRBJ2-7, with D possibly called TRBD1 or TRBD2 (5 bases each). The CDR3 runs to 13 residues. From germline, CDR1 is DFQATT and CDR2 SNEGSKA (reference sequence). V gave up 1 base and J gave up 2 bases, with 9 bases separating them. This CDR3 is CSARGGTTYEQYV. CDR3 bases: TGCAGTGCTAGAGGGGGGACCACCTACGAGCAGTACGTC.

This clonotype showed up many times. CDR3: CASSLARRAYGYTF. The CDR3 DNA reads TGTGCCAGCAGCTTAGCACGCAGGGCCTATGGCTACACCTTC. The chain employs TRBV7-2 and TRBJ1-2; TRBD1 is a possible D gene (5 bases). Germline assignment: CDR1 SGHTA and CDR2 FQGNSA. The V and J ends lost 0 bases and 4 bases respectively, with 9 bases between them. The CDR3 totals 14 residues.

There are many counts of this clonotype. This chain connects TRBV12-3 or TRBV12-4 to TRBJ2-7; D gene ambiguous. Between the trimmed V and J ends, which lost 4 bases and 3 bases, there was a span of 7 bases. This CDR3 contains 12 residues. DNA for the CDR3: TGTGCCAGCAGTTATCCGGACTACGAGCAGTACTTC. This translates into CASSYPDYEQYF.

The CDR3 DNA reads TGTGCCAGCAGTATCCCGAATCCGAACACCGGGGAGCTGTTTTTT. As protein: CASSIPNPNTGELFF. The V call is TRBV12-3 or TRBV12-4, the J call TRBJ2-2; D uncertain. CDR3 length: 15 residues. The V end lost 5 bases, the J end lost 0 bases, and 10 bases lay between the germline ends.

CDR3 residues: CSASEGPLSGANVLTF. CDR3 DNA sequence: TGCAGTGCTAGCGAGGGCCCACTCTCTGGGGCCAACGTCCTGACTTTC. The chain employs TRBV20-1 and TRBJ2-6; TRBD2 might be the D (5 bases). V lost 3 bases to trimming and J lost 0 bases, with 12 bases between them. The germline gives CDR1 DFQATT, CDR2 SNEGSKA (reference sequence). This CDR3 is built from 16 residues.

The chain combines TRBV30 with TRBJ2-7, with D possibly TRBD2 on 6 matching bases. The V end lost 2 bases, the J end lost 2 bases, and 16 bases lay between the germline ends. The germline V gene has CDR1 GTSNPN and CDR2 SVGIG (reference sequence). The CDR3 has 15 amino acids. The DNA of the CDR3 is TGTGCCTGGAGTACTAAGACTACGGGGGCCTACGAGCAGTACTTC. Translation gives CAWSTKTTGAYEQYF.

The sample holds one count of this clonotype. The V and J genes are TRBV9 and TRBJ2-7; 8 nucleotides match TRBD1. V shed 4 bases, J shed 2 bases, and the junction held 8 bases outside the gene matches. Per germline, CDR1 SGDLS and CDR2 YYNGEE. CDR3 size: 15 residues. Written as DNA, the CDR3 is TGTGCCAGCAGCACCGGAGGACAGGGAGCCTACGAGCAGTACTTC. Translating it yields CASSTGGQGAYEQYF.

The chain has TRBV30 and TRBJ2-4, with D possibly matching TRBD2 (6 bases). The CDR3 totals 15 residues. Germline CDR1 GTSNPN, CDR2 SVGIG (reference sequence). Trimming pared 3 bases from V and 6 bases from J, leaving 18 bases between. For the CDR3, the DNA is TGTGCCTGGAGCCCCAGGGATGGGAGGCGAAACATTCAGTACTTC. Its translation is CAWSPRDGRRNIQYF.

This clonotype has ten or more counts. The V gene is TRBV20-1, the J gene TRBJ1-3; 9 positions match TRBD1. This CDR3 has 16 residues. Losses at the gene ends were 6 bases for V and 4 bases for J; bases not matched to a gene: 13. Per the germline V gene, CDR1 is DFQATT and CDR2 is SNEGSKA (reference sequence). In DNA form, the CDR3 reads TGCAGTGCGGGGGCCCCAACAGGGGGCTCGGGAAACACCATATATTTT. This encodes CSAGAPTGGSGNTIYF.

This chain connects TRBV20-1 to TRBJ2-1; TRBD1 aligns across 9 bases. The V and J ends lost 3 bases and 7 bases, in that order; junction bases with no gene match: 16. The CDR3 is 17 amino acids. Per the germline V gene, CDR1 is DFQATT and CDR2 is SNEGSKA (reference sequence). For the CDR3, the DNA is TGCAGTGCTAGCGAGCGGGCGCGGGGACAGGGCCTTAATGAGCAGTTCTTC. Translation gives CSASERARGQGLNEQFF.

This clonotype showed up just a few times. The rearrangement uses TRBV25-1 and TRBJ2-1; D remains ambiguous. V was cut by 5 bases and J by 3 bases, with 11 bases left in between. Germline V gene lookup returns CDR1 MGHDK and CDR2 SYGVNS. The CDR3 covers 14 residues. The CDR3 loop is CASSPQRYYNEQFF. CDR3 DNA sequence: TGTGCCAGCAGTCCTCAGCGTTACTACAATGAGCAGTTCTTC.

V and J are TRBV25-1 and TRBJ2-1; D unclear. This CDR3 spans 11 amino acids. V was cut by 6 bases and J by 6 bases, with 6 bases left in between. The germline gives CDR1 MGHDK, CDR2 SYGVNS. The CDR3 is CASRRVNEQFF. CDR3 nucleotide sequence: TGTGCCAGCAGAAGAGTCAATGAGCAGTTCTTC. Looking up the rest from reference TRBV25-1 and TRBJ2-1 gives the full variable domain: EADIYQTPRYLVIGTGKKITLECSQTMGHDKMYWYQQDPGMELHLIHYSYGVNSTEKGDLSSESTVSRIRTEHFPLTLESARPSHTSQYLCASRRVNEQFFGPGTRLTVL.

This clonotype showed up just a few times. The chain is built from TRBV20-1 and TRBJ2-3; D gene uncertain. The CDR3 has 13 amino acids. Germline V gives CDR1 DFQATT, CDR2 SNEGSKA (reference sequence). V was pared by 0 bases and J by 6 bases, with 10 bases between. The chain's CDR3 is CSARDSTRDTQYF. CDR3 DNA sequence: TGCAGTGCTAGAGATTCCACGAGGGATACGCAGTATTTT.

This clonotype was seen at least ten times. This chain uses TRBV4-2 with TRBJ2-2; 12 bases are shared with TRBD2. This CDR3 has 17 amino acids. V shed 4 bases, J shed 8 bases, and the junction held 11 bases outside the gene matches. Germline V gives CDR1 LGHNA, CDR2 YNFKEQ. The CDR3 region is CASSRRSSGGAIGELFF. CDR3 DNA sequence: TGTGCCAGCAGCCGCCGTTCTAGCGGGGGGGCGATAGGGGAGCTGTTTTTT.

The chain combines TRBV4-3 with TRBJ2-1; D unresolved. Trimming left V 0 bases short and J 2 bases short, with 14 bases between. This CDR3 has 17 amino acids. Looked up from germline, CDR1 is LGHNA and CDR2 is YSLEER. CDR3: CASSQDLGSSTYNEQFF. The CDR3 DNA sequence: TGCGCCAGCAGCCAAGATTTGGGCAGTAGCACCTACAATGAGCAGTTCTTC.

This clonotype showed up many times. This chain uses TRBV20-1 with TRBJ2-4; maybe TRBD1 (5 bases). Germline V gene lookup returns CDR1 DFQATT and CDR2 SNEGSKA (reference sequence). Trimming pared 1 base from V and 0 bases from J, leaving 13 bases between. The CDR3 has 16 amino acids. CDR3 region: CSARGGLPLAKNIQYF. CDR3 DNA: TGCAGTGCTAGAGGGGGCCTTCCTCTAGCCAAAAACATTCAGTACTTC.

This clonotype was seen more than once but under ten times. CDR3 nucleotides: TGTGCCAGCAGTTACCACCGGGAGGGCGGGGAGCTGTTTTTT. Amino acids: CASSYHREGGELFF. J is TRBJ2-2 and V is TRBV6-5, with 8 nucleotides matching TRBD2. The CDR3 runs to 14 residues. The junction had 3 bases not matched to a gene; V was cut back by 2 bases and J by 7 bases. Per the germline V gene, CDR1 is MNHEY and CDR2 is SVGAGI.

The CDR3 is CASRRTDHYEQYV. Written as DNA, the CDR3 is TGTGCCAGCAGGCGGACTGACCACTACGAGCAGTACGTC. This chain connects TRBV2 to TRBJ2-7; tentatively, D is TRBD2 (5 bases). This CDR3 comprises 13 residues. The germline V and J ends were trimmed by 6 bases and 3 bases, with 12 bases remaining between them. Germline V CDR1 and CDR2: SNHLY, FYNNEI.

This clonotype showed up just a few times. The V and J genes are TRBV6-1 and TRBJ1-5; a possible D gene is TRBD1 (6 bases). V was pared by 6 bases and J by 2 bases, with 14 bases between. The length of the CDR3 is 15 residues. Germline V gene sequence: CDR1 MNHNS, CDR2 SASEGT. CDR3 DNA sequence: TGTGCCAGCAGCCGTACAGGGTCCGGCAATCAGCCCCAGCATTTT. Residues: CASSRTGSGNQPQHF.

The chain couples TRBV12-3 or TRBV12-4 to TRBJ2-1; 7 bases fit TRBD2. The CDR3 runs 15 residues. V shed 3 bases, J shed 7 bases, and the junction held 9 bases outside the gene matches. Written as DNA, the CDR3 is TGTGCCAGCAGTTTTGGGCGGGGGAGACTTAATGAGCAGTTCTTC. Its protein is CASSFGRGRLNEQFF.

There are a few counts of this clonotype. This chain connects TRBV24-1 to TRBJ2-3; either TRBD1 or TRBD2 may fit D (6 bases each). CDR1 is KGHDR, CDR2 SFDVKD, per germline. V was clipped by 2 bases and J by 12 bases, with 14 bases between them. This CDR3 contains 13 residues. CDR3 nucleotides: TGTGCCACCAGTGATTCGGGGGCGGTGTACCAGTATTTT. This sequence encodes CATSDSGAVYQYF.

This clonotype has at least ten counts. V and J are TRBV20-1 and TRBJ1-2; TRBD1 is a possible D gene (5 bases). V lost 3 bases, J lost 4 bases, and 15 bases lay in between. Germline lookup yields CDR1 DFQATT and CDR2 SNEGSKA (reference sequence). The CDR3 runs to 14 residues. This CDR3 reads CSASDTGGGYGYTF. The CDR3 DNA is TGCAGTGCTAGTGACACAGGCGGGGGCTATGGCTACACCTTC.

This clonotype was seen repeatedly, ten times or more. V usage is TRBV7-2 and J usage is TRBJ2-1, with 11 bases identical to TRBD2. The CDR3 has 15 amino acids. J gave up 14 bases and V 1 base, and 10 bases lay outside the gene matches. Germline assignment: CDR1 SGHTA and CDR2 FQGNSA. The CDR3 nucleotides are TGTGCCAGCAGCTTAGTTCTACTAGCGGGGGCCGAGAAGTTCTTC. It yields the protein CASSLVLLAGAEKFF.

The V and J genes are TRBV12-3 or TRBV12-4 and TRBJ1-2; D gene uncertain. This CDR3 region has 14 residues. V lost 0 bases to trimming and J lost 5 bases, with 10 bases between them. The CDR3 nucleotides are TGTGCCAGCAGTTTAGCGGCCAGCCATTATGGCTACACCTTC. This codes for CASSLAASHYGYTF.

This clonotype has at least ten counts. The CDR3 region is CSATITDTQYF. CDR3 sequence (DNA): TGCAGTGCTACTATCACAGATACGCAGTATTTT. J is TRBJ2-3 and V is TRBV20-1; D remains ambiguous. V gave up 4 bases and J gave up 2 bases, with 4 bases separating them. Germline V gene sequence: CDR1 DFQATT, CDR2 SNEGSKA (reference sequence). The CDR3 has 11 amino acids.

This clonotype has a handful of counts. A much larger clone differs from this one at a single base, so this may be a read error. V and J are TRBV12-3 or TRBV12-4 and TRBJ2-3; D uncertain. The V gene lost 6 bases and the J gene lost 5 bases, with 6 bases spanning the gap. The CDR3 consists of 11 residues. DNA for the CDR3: TGTGCCAGCAGGGTGGTAGATACGCAGTATTTT. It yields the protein CASRVVDTQYF.

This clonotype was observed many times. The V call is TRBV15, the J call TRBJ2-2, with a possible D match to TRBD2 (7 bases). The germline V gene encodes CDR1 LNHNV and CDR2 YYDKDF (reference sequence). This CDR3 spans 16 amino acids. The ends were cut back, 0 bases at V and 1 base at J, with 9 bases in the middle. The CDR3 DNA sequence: TGTGCCACCAGCAGAGAGGGGGGGCGGAACACCGGGGAGCTGTTTTTT. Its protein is CATSREGGRNTGELFF.

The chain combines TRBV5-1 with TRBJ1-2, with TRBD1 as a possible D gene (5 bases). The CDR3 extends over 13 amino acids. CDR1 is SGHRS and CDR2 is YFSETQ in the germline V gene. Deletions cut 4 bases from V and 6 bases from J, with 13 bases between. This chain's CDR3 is CASSADSSNGYTF. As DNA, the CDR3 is TGCGCCAGCAGCGCCGACAGTTCGAATGGCTACACCTTC.

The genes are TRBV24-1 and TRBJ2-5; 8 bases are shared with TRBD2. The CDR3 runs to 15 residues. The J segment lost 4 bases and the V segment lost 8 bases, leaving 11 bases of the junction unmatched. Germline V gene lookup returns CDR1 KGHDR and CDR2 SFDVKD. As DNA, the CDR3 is TGTGCCACCAAAGAACCGGGACTAGTTAGAGAGACCCAGTACTTC. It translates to CATKEPGLVRETQYF.

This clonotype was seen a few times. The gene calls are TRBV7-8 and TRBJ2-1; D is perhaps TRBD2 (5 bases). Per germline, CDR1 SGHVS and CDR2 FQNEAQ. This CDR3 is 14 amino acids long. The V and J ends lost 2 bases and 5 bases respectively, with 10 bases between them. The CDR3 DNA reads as TGTGCCAGCAGCTTACGAACGGGAAACAATGAGCAGTTCTTC. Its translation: CASSLRTGNNEQFF.